This T cell receptor (beta chain) was found in a study of CD8 T cells in Susac syndrome. With random hexamers, reverse transcription was performed on roughly 0.5 to 1 ug of RNA. With immunoSEQ multiplex PCR, TCR beta CDR3 was amplified across 54 Vbeta and 13 Jbeta. TCRdb itself ran the immunoSEQ multiplex PCR reads through MiXCR, one entry per CDR3 protein. This table holds about 180,000 distinct CDR3 sequences, 85% to 95% found once. This TCR came from a human donor with multiple sclerosis. Material: CD8+ T cells from PBMCs.

The CDR3 DNA follows: TGTGCCTGGAGACGGACAGTCACAGATACGCAGTATTTT. Protein: CAWRRTVTDTQYF. V usage is TRBV30 and J usage is TRBJ2-3; maybe TRBD1 (6 bases). Looked up from germline, CDR1 is GTSNPN and CDR2 is SVGIG (reference sequence). The CDR3 has 13 residues. Trimming shortened V by 3 bases and J by 2 bases, and 9 bases separated the two germline ends.